These T cell receptor beta chains were read from a single sample in a study of control samples from healthy donors and cancer patients. The table came from immunoSEQ multiplex PCR; TCRdb's copy has only in-frame clones and leaves some out. The sample has 200,000 to 250,000 clones; about 94% are singletons. Sequencing was carried out using blood. These receptors were collected from a man aged 50-59 years in good health. The CDR3 runs from the conserved cysteine through the conserved F or W. The size field is filled for only some rows; it gives once, few, many or a size class.

v_gene	j_gene	abundance	CDR3aa
TRBV12-3/TRBV12-4	TRBJ1-2	NA	CASGYRVLNGYTF
TRBV7-9	TRBJ1-1	NA	CASSLGGSPEAFF
TRBV6-5	TRBJ2-7	NA	CASISTSGGEQYF
TRBV6-6	TRBJ1-1	NA	CASSYRGNTEAFF
TRBV18	TRBJ1-2	NA	CASSPVTSGGYGYTF
TRBV4-1	TRBJ1-2	NA	CASSQDGRLMSYTF
TRBV3-1/TRBV3-2	TRBJ2-5	NA	CASSQEALAGVLETQYF
TRBV30	TRBJ1-2	NA	CAWSIGGEGGYTF
TRBV2	TRBJ2-5	once	CASSRSSGGTQYF
TRBV9	TRBJ1-3	NA	CASSSHRGLYGNTIYF
TRBV10-1	TRBJ2-1	NA	CASSAAVPSNEQFF
TRBV9	TRBJ1-6	NA	CASSVGRGQWSPLHF
TRBV5-1	TRBJ2-3	NA	CASADSPGDTQYF
TRBV9	TRBJ1-5	NA	CASSFGTGDQPQHF
TRBV28	TRBJ2-2	NA	CASSPRTAGELFF
TRBV6-5	TRBJ2-5	NA	CASRIGRKRETQYF
TRBV2	TRBJ2-1	NA	CASSDMTSGGYNEQFF
TRBV3-1/TRBV3-2	TRBJ2-5	NA	CASSPSQGQAETQYF
TRBV6-5	TRBJ2-7	NA	CASSSLGGGPYEQYF
TRBV7-2	TRBJ1-6	NA	CASSLTGESPLHF
TRBV7-3	TRBJ1-4	NA	CASSQTGVGEKLFF
TRBV7-2	TRBJ2-1	NA	CASSLESGGIYNEQFF
TRBV5-1	TRBJ2-1	NA	CASSLVAGNNEQFF
TRBV6-5	TRBJ2-7	NA	CASSYQGSYEQYF
TRBV5-1	TRBJ2-1	once	CASSWTAVSSYNEQFF
TRBV6-6	TRBJ1-2	NA	CASSTGNYGYTF
TRBV4-1	TRBJ2-3	NA	CASSQGRGHGGADTQYF
TRBV4-2	TRBJ2-3	NA	CASSQVNREEDTQYF
TRBV4-3	TRBJ1-4	NA	CASSQDSWTKLFF
TRBV10-3	TRBJ2-6	once	CAISRQGRSGANVLTF
TRBV12-3/TRBV12-4	TRBJ1-2	NA	CASRTSPNYGYTF
TRBV19	TRBJ1-1	NA	CASSIDLGYTEAFF
TRBV19	TRBJ2-5	NA	CASSIGDLQRETQYF
TRBV5-1	TRBJ2-1	once	CASSLEGAQYNEQFF
TRBV20-1	TRBJ2-1	NA	CSATYNEQFF
TRBV24-1	TRBJ2-1	NA	CATSDPLAGVYNEQFF
TRBV5-1	TRBJ2-3	NA	CASSLAPNGYTDTQYF
TRBV5-1	TRBJ2-3	NA	CASTGRGGADTQYF
TRBV9	TRBJ1-3	NA	CASSDGRTGNTIYF
TRBV12-5	TRBJ1-2	NA	CASGTPPYGYTF
TRBV6-2/TRBV6-3	TRBJ1-4	NA	CASSPPRGRNEKLFF
TRBV11-2	TRBJ2-1	NA	CASSLGLAGAIYNEQFF